This TCR beta chain was sequenced for a study of OX40 agonist ivuxolimab in advanced cancers. Study at large: Treatment received earlier with anti-PD-1, anti-PD-L1 or anti-CTLA-4 agents was allowed, and 40% had some. Partial response was recorded in three patients: one hepatocellular carcinoma and two cutaneous melanoma cases.

The V gene's germline CDR1 is GTSNPN and CDR2 SVGIG (reference sequence). V lost 5 bases, J lost 6 bases, and 3 bases stayed unmatched. The CDR3 is made up of 12 amino acids. Using immunoSEQ multiplex PCR, the repertoire was profiled, and TCRdb retains in-frame clones only, with some absent. In the table there are about 44,000 clones, approximately 83% of which are singletons. This chain links TRBV30 with TRBJ2-2, with 7 nucleotides matching TRBD1. The receptor's source is an adult with an advanced solid tumor such as melanoma, head and neck, liver or kidney cancer. Material: CD4+ or CD8+ T cells sorted from blood, obtained in a trial of the OX40 agonist ivuxolimab. CDR3 nucleotide sequence: TGTGCCTGGCACAGGGGAGCCGGGGAGCTGTTTTTT. Its protein product is CAWHRGAGELFF.